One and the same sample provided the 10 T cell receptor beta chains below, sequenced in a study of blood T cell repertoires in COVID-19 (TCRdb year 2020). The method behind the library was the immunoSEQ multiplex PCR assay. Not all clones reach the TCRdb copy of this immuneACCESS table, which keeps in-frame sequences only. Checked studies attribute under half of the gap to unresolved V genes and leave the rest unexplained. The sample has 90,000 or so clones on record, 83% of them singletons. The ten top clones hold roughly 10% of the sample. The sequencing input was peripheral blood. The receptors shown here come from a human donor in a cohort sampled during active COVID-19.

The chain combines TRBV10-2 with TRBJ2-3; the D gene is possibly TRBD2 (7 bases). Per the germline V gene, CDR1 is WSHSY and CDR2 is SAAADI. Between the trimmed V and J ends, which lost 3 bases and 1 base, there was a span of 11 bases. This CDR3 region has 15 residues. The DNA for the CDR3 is TGCGCCAGCAGTGAACCGGGGGGCGGCACAGATACGCAGTATTTT. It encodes CASSEPGGGTDTQYF.

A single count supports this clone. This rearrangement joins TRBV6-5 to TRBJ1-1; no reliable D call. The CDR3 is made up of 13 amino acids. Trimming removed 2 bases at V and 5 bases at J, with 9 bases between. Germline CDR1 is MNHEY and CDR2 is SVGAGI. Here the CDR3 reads CASSYMRGTEAFF. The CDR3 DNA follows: TGTGCCAGCAGTTACATGAGAGGGACTGAAGCTTTCTTT.

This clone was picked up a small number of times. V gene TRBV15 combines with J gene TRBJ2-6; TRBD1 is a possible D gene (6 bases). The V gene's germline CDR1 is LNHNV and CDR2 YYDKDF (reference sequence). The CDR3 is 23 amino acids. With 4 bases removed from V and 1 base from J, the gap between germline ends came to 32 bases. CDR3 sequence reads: CATSTLNDPTGTHWRSGANVLTF. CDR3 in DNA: TGTGCCACCAGCACCTTAAATGACCCGACAGGCACCCATTGGAGGTCTGGGGCCAACGTCCTGACTTTC.

CDR3 protein: CASSGGTGLAGELFF. For the CDR3, the DNA is TGTGCCAGCAGTGGCGGGACAGGGTTGGCCGGGGAGCTGTTTTTT. The rearrangement joins TRBV25-1 to TRBJ2-2; 9 bases are shared with TRBD1. The CDR3 runs to 15 residues. Trimming cost V 4 bases and J 6 bases; bases outside gene matches: 6. The V gene's germline CDR1 is MGHDK and CDR2 SYGVNS.

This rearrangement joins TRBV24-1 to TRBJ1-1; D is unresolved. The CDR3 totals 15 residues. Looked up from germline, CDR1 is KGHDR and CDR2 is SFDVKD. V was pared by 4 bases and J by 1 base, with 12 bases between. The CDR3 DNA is TGTGCCACCAGTGACCCGCGGACTGGGAACACTGAAGCTTTCTTT. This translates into CATSDPRTGNTEAFF.

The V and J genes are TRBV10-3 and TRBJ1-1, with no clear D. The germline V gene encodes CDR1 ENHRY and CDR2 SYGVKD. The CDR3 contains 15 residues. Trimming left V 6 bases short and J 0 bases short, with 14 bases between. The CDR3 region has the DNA TGTGCCATCAGCCCCGGTGCAAGTATGAACACTGAAGCTTTCTTT. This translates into CAISPGASMNTEAFF.

CDR3 sequence: CASSGTGETEQFF. CDR3 nucleotide sequence: TGTGCCAGCTCCGGGACAGGGGAGACTGAGCAGTTCTTC. This chain joins TRBV9 and TRBJ2-1; 10 nucleotides match TRBD1. There are 13 residues in the CDR3. The J segment lost 9 bases and the V segment lost 7 bases, leaving 7 bases of the junction unmatched. Germline V gene data show CDR1 as SGDLS and CDR2 as YYNGEE.

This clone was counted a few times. This CDR3 reads CASSETGISSTDTQYF. The CDR3 region has the DNA TGTGCCAGCAGTGAAACGGGGATCTCTAGCACAGATACGCAGTATTTT. The rearrangement links TRBV6-1 to TRBJ2-3; D might be TRBD2 (5 bases). Germline V gene sequence: CDR1 MNHNS, CDR2 SASEGT. Trimming stripped 2 bases from V and 0 bases from J, with 12 bases between. There are 16 residues in the CDR3.

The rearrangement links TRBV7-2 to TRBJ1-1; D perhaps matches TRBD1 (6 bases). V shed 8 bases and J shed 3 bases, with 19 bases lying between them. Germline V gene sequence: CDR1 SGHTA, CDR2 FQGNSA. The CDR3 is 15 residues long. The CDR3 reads CASSPGGPLDTEAFF. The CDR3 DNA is TGTGCCAGCTCTCCGGGGGGGCCGCTGGACACTGAAGCTTTCTTT. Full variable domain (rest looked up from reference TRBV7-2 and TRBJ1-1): GAGVSQSPSNKVTEKGKDVELRCDPISGHTALYWYRQSLGQGLEFLIYFQGNSAPDKSGLPSDRFSAERTGGSVSTLTIQRTQQEDSAVYLCASSPGGPLDTEAFFGQGTRLTVV.

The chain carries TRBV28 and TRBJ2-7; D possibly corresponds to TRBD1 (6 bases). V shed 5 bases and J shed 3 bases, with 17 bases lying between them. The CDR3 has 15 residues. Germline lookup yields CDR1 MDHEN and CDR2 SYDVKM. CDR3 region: CASSRPGQLSYEQYF. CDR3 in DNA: TGTGCCAGCAGTCGTCCGGGACAATTGAGCTACGAGCAGTACTTC. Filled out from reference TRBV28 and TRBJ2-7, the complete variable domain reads DVKVTQSSRYLVKRTGEKVFLECVQDMDHENMFWYRQDPGLGLRLIYFSYDVKMKEKGDIPEGYSVSREKKERFSLILESASTNQTSMYLCASSRPGQLSYEQYFGPGTRLTVT.